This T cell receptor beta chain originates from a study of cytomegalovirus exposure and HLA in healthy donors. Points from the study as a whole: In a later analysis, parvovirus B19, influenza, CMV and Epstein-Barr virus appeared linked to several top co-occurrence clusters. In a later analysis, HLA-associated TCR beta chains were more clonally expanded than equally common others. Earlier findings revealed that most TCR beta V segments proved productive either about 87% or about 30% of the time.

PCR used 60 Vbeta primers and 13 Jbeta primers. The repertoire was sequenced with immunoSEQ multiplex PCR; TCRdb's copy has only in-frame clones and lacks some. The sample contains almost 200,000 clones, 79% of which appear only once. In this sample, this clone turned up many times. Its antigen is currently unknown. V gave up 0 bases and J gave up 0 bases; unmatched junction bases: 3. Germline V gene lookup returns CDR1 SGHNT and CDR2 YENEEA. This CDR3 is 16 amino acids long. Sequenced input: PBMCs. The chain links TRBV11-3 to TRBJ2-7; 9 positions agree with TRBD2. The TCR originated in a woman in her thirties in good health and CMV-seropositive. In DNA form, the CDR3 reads TGTGCCAGCAGCTTAGAACAGACTAGCGGCTCCTACGAGCAGTACTTC. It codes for CASSLEQTSGSYEQYF.